Listed here is a single T cell receptor beta chain. Its antigen is currently unknown. Time point noted: persistent/refractory GD, antithyroid drugs over 5 years with positive TRAb. PBMC-derived RNA was used for the TCR library. Trimming took 5 bases from V and 1 from J, leaving 8 bases between them. The CDR3 has 13 residues. Per germline, CDR1 SGHTA and CDR2 FQGTGA. This entry comes from a study of regulatory T cells in long-lasting Graves disease. Study-wide points: Persistent disease samples used TRBV28, TRBJ1-2 and TRBJ2-5 preferentially.

Arm-PCR of CDR3 regions and iRepertoire HTBI primers were the basis on which TCR beta libraries were built. MiXCR, run by TCRdb on the multiplex PCR reads, gives a single entry per CDR3 protein. The sample consists of 300,000 to 500,000 distinct CDR3 sequences, less than 25% of them appearing once. This material consisted of peripheral blood mononuclear cells (PBMCs), taken when the disease was refractory, from a patient treated with antithyroid drugs. The TCR comes from a female donor with Graves disease. The chain couples TRBV7-3 to TRBJ1-1; D ambiguous. CDR3 bases: TGTGCCAGCAGCAAGACACAGAACACTGAAGCTTTCTTT. This codes for CASSKTQNTEAFF.